Below, one T cell receptor beta chain is given with its context. This sample was taken from a study of blood T cells in healthy people across ages. Then a second PCR, running roughly 7 to 11 cycles, was carried out with a sample-barcoded 5' primer and a J-beta primer mix. TCRdb used MiXCR to reprocess the 5' RACE reads, holding one entry per CDR3 protein. The sample lists about 1.8 million distinct CDR3 sequences, just under 50% occurring once. The germline V gene encodes CDR1 SGHRS and CDR2 YFSETQ. The length of the CDR3 is 15 residues. The V end lost 7 bases, the J end lost 0 bases, and 15 bases lay between the germline ends.

This rearrangement joins TRBV5-1 to TRBJ2-3; possible D gene TRBD2, 6 bases. The clonotype originates from a woman aged 40 to 50 in good health. Sequencing input: blood. The CDR3 DNA sequence: TGCGCCAGCGCAAGAGCGGGCCCGAGCACAGATACGCAGTATTTT. Translating it yields CASARAGPSTDTQYF.